A selection of T cell receptor beta chains follows, all from one sample in a study of radiation and T cells in renal cell carcinoma. TCRdb keeps only in-frame clones here, not all; method: immunoSEQ multiplex PCR. The sample has around 180,000 clones; around 89% are singletons. The sample consisted of blood, taken from a patient whose treatment included radiotherapy and nephrectomy. These receptors all stem from a woman aged 45-59 years with renal cell carcinoma. The CDR3 runs from the conserved cysteine through the conserved F or W. Each record gives: clone size, V gene, J gene, D gene, CDR3 protein, CDR3 DNA. D genes are given only for firm matches. Clone size is given for some rows only: seen once, a few or many times, or a class if the clone is expanded.

>NA|TRBV6-1|TRBJ1-5|TRBD1
CASSEAGGQSQPQHF
TGTGCCAGCAGTGAAGCGGGGGGACAGTCTCAGCCCCAGCATTTT
>NA|TRBV5-6|TRBJ1-1|NA
CASSYGNTEAFF
TGTGCCAGCAGCTACGGGAACACTGAAGCTTTCTTT
>few|TRBV18|TRBJ1-6|NA
CASSPLPGDSPLHF
TGTGCCAGCTCACCACTTCCAGGGGACTCACCCCTCCACTTT
>NA|TRBV28|TRBJ1-2|NA
CASSPLLLNYGYTF
TGTGCCAGCAGTCCTCTTCTCCTGAACTATGGCTACACCTTC
>NA|TRBV7-9|TRBJ2-1|TRBD2
CASSDRLAGGEQFF
TGTGCCAGCAGCGATCGACTAGCGGGTGGTGAGCAGTTCTTC
>NA|TRBV6-1|TRBJ2-2|NA
CASSVMTGITGELFF
TGTGCCAGCAGTGTAATGACAGGAATCACCGGGGAGCTGTTTTTT
>NA|TRBV2|TRBJ1-6|TRBD1
CASTGQGGNNSPLHF
TGTGCCAGCACAGGACAGGGGGGGAATAATTCACCCCTCCACTTT
>NA|TRBV7-2|TRBJ2-2|TRBD1
CASSLAGGLGGELFF
TGTGCCAGCAGCTTAGCAGGGGGCCTAGGCGGGGAGCTGTTTTTT
>once|TRBV15|TRBJ2-1|TRBD2
CATSSTRGTRGSYNEQFF
TGTGCCACCAGCAGCACCCGCGGGACTAGAGGCTCCTACAATGAGCAGTTCTTC
>NA|TRBV7-7|TRBJ1-1|NA
CASSLEGGTEAFF
TGTGCTAGCAGCTTAGAAGGGGGCACTGAAGCTTTCTTT
>NA|TRBV5-1|TRBJ2-3|NA
CASSLGQGSTDTQYF
TGCGCCAGCAGCTTAGGTCAGGGGAGCACAGATACGCAGTATTTT
>NA|TRBV29-1|TRBJ1-2|NA
CSVEEGGYGYTF
TGCAGCGTTGAAGAGGGCGGCTATGGCTACACCTTC
>NA|TRBV10-3|TRBJ2-7|NA
CAIMPGESYEQYF
TGTGCCATCATGCCAGGGGAGTCCTACGAGCAGTACTTC
>NA|TRBV7-9|TRBJ2-1|NA
CASSLVSSYNEQFF
TGTGCCAGCAGCTTAGTTAGCTCCTACAATGAGCAGTTCTTC
>NA|TRBV6-1|TRBJ2-3|NA
CASIRGAATDTQYF
TGTGCCAGCATTAGGGGGGCGGCGACAGATACGCAGTATTTT
>NA|TRBV7-2|TRBJ2-7|NA
CASSGTTSYEQYF
TGTGCCAGCAGTGGGACAACCTCCTACGAGCAGTACTTC
>NA|TRBV6-6|TRBJ2-1|TRBD2
CASSFGGPSGPNEQFF
TGTGCCAGCAGTTTCGGCGGCCCTAGCGGGCCCAATGAGCAGTTCTTC
>NA|TRBV5-5|TRBJ2-2|TRBD1
CATYRGPSGELFF
TGTGCCACCTACAGGGGGCCAAGCGGGGAGCTGTTTTTT
>NA|TRBV5-1|TRBJ1-1|TRBD1
CASSSGQGDTEAFF
TGCGCCAGCAGCTCGGGACAGGGGGACACTGAAGCTTTCTTT
>NA|TRBV6-6|TRBJ2-5|TRBD2
CASRGLAVDSQETQYF
TGTGCCAGCAGGGGACTAGCGGTCGATTCCCAAGAGACCCAGTACTTC
>NA|TRBV5-5|TRBJ1-2|TRBD1
CASSARQGPASSYGYTF
TGTGCCAGCAGCGCACGACAGGGGCCTGCGTCATCCTATGGCTACACCTTC
>NA|TRBV29-1|TRBJ1-1|TRBD1
CSVTRTGYYAEAFF
TGCAGCGTTACTAGGACAGGGTATTACGCTGAAGCTTTCTTT
>NA|TRBV25-1|TRBJ2-7|NA
CASSDLGGRGGYEQYF
TGTGCCAGCAGTGATTTGGGGGGAAGGGGTGGCTACGAGCAGTACTTC
>NA|TRBV15|TRBJ1-1|TRBD1
CATSRSDRGTEAFF
TGTGCCACCAGCAGATCAGACAGGGGGACTGAAGCTTTCTTT
>once|TRBV6-5|TRBJ1-1|NA
CASSYIWNTEAFF
TGTGCCAGCAGTTACATCTGGAACACTGAAGCTTTCTTT
>NA|TRBV28|TRBJ1-1|TRBD1
CASSFPGQGFEAFF
TGTGCCAGCAGTTTCCCGGGACAGGGGTTTGAAGCTTTCTTT
>NA|TRBV30|TRBJ2-5|NA
CAWSVLPSGTQYF
TGTGCCTGGAGCGTACTCCCGTCGGGGACCCAGTACTTC
>NA|TRBV25-1|TRBJ1-1|TRBD1
CASRIAGTGGTEAFF
TGTGCCAGCAGAATCGCCGGGACAGGGGGCACTGAAGCTTTCTTT
>few|TRBV19|TRBJ1-5|NA
CASSIGNQPQHF
TGTGCCAGTAGTATCGGCAATCAGCCCCAGCATTTT
>NA|TRBV11-2|TRBJ2-7|NA
CASSLDLATYEQYF
TGTGCCAGCAGCTTAGATCTCGCTACCTACGAGCAGTACTTC
>NA|TRBV5-6|TRBJ1-5|NA
CASSSTVDRSNQPQHF
TGTGCCAGCAGCTCCACTGTCGACAGAAGCAATCAGCCCCAGCATTTT
>NA|TRBV5-4|TRBJ1-2|NA
CASSLDLGRDRTNYGYTF
TGTGCCAGCAGCTTGGACTTAGGACGGGACCGAACTAACTATGGCTACACCTTC
>NA|TRBV19|TRBJ2-1|NA
CATRRGQYNEQFF
TGTGCCACCCGGAGGGGACAATACAATGAGCAGTTCTTC
>NA|TRBV7-2|TRBJ1-5|TRBD1
CASSLVAGGDSNQPQHF
TGTGCCAGCAGCTTAGTGGCAGGGGGAGATAGCAATCAGCCCCAGCATTTT
>NA|TRBV2|TRBJ1-6|NA
CASSVRQGPNSPLHF
TGTGCCAGCAGTGTAAGGCAGGGGCCAAATTCACCCCTCCACTTT
>NA|TRBV6-4|TRBJ1-1|NA
CASSRDTWNTEAFF
TGTGCCAGCAGTCGGGACACATGGAACACTGAAGCTTTCTTT
>NA|TRBV6-6|TRBJ1-1|NA
CASMGRKNTEAFF
TGTGCCAGCATGGGCAGGAAAAACACTGAAGCTTTCTTT
>many|TRBV5-4|TRBJ2-3|NA
CASSPIPTDTQYF
TGTGCCAGCAGCCCCATACCAACAGATACGCAGTATTTT
>NA|TRBV10-3|TRBJ2-3|NA
CAISQGGVADTQYF
TGTGCCATCAGTCAGGGGGGGGTCGCAGATACGCAGTATTTT
>NA|TRBV7-9|TRBJ2-7|NA
CASSLEDTTYEQYF
TGTGCCAGCAGCTTAGAGGACACCACCTACGAGCAGTACTTC
>NA|TRBV5-1|TRBJ2-3|NA
CASSLGGGPPTDTQYF
TGCGCCAGCAGCTTGGGGGGGGGCCCTCCCACAGATACGCAGTATTTT
>NA|TRBV2|TRBJ1-1|NA
CASSKSTANTEAFF
TGTGCCAGCAGTAAATCGACAGCGAACACTGAAGCTTTCTTT